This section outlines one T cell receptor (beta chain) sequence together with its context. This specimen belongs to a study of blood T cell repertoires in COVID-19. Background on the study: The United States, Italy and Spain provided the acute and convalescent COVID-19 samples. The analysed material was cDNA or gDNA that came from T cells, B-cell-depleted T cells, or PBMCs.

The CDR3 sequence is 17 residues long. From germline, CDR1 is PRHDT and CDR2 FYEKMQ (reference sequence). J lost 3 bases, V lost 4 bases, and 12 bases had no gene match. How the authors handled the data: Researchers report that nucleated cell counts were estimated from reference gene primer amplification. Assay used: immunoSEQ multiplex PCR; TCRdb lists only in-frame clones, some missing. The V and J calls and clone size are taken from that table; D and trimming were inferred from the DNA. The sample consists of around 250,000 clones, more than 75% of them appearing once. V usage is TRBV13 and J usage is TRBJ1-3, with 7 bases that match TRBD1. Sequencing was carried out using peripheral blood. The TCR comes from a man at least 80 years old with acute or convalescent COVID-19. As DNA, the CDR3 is TGTGCCAGCAGCTATAACCAGGGGGTGCTGGTTGGAAACACCATATATTTT. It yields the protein CASSYNQGVLVGNTIYF. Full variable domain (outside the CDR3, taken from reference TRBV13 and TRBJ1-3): AAGVIQSPRHLIKEKRETATLKCYPIPRHDTVYWYQQGPGQDPQFLISFYEKMQSDKGSIPDRFSAQQFSDYHSELNMSSLELGDSALYFCASSYNQGVLVGNTIYFGEGSWLTVV.